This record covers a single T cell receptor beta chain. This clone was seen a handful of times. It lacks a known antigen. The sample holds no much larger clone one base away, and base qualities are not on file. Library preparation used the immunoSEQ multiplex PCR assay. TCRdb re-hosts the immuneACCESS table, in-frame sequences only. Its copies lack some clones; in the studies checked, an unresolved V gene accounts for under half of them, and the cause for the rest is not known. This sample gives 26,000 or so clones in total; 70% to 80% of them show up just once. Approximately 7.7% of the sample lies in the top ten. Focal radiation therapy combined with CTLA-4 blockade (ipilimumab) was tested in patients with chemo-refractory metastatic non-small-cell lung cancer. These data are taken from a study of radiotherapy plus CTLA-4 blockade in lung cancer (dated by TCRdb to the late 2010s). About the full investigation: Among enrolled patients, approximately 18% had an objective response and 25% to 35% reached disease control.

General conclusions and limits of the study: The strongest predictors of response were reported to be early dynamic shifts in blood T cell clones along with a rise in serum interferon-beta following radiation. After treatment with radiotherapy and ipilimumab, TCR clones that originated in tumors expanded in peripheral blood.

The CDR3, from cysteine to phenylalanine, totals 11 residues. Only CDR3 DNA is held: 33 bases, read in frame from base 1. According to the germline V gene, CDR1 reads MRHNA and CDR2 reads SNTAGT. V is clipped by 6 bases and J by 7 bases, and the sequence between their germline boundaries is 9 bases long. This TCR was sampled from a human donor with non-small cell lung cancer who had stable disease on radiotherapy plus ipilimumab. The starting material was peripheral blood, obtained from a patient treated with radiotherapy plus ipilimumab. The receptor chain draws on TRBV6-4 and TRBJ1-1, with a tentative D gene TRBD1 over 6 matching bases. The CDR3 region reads CASRRGYEAFF. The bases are TGTGCCAGCAGAAGGGGGTATGAAGCTTTCTTT.